Shown below are 19 T cell receptor beta chains from a single sample sequenced in a study of cytomegalovirus exposure and HLA in healthy donors. With 60 Vbeta and 13 Jbeta primers, the PCR was carried out. TCRdb's copy holds only in-frame clones and misses some; the assay was immunoSEQ multiplex PCR. The sample yields roughly 130,000 clones, about 63% seen once. Sequenced material: PBMCs. Receptors originate from a man aged 30 to 45 in good health and CMV-seropositive.

V is TRBV6-5 and J is TRBJ1-4, with TRBD1 identical over 7 bases. V lost 4 bases to trimming and J lost 7 bases; unmatched junction nucleotides: 6. Germline V lookup: CDR1 MNHEY, CDR2 SVGAGI. The CDR3 spans 14 residues. The CDR3 DNA is TGTGCCAGCAGTTCGACAGGGCGTACTGAAAAACTGTTTTTT. Translating it yields CASSSTGRTEKLFF.

The chain has TRBV27 and TRBJ1-6, with D possibly being TRBD1 (5 bases). Germline V CDR1 and CDR2: MNHEY, SMNVEV (reference sequence). Trimming shortened V by 8 bases and J by 0 bases, and 8 bases separated the two germline ends. The CDR3 contains 14 residues. CDR3 amino acids: CASQGFSYNSPLHF. CDR3 DNA sequence: TGTGCCAGCCAGGGATTCTCCTATAATTCACCCCTCCACTTT.

This chain uses TRBV11-2 with TRBJ2-7; D unclear. Germline CDR1 reads SGHAT; CDR2 reads FQNNGV. This CDR3 comprises 14 residues. Trimming removed 5 bases at V and 6 bases at J, with 17 bases between. CDR3: CASSKGPAGFEQYF. In nucleotides, the CDR3 is TGTGCCAGCAGCAAAGGCCCGGCCGGGTTCGAGCAGTACTTC.

This clone was observed a handful of times. The chain uses TRBV28 and TRBJ1-4, with D perhaps matching TRBD1 (6 bases). CDR1 is MDHEN and CDR2 is SYDVKM in the germline V gene. The CDR3 length is 14 residues. The V gene lost 3 bases and the J gene lost 6 bases, with 11 bases spanning the gap. The CDR3 nucleotides are TGTGCCAGCAGTTTTGGGGGCAGCTATGAAAAACTGTTTTTT. Protein sequence: CASSFGGSYEKLFF.

The chain joins TRBV6-5 to TRBJ2-3; D may be TRBD1 (5 bases). Germline V gene data show CDR1 as MNHEY and CDR2 as SVGAGI. Trimming removed 4 bases at V and 4 bases at J, with 9 bases between. The CDR3 consists of 13 residues. CDR3 nucleotide sequence: TGTGCCAGCAGTTTGGGGCGCGCAGATACGCAGTATTTT. Translated: CASSLGRADTQYF.

J is TRBJ2-1 and V is TRBV15, with D hard to call. Trimming took off 0 bases at V and 1 base at J, with 4 bases between the two ends. The CDR3 length is 14 residues. Germline CDR1 and CDR2: LNHNV and YYDKDF (reference sequence). The CDR3 sequence is CATSRDPSYNEQFF. CDR3 DNA sequence: TGTGCCACCAGCAGAGACCCTTCCTACAATGAGCAGTTCTTC.

The chain joins TRBV27 to TRBJ1-1; 8 bases agree with TRBD1. Looked up from germline, CDR1 is MNHEY and CDR2 is SMNVEV (reference sequence). Trimming at V came to 2 bases and at J to 1 base, leaving 9 bases not matched to a gene. The CDR3 runs to 17 residues. CDR3 residues: CASSLNRGAYANTEAFF. The CDR3 coding sequence is TGTGCCAGCAGTTTAAACAGGGGGGCGTATGCGAACACTGAAGCTTTCTTT.

The chain joins TRBV29-1 to TRBJ2-7; D is undetermined. CDR1 and CDR2 (germline): SQVTM, ANQGSEA. Trimming shortened V by 4 bases and J by 2 bases, and 9 bases separated the two germline ends. CDR3 length equals 12 residues. DNA for the CDR3: TGCAGCGTTGGAGCTAGTACCTACGAGCAGTACTTC. Its translation is CSVGASTYEQYF.

This rearrangement joins TRBV5-4 to TRBJ2-5; 7 bases are a match to TRBD1. CDR3 length: 15 residues. V lost 2 bases and J lost 4; bases outside the gene matches: 8. Germline CDR1 is SGHNT and CDR2 is YYREEE (reference sequence). CDR3 sequence reads: CASSLPGQNVETQYF. CDR3 DNA: TGTGCCAGCAGCTTACCGGGACAGAATGTAGAGACCCAGTACTTC.

This clone has just one count. V and J are TRBV6-1 and TRBJ2-1; 8 bases are shared with TRBD2. This CDR3 is 15 amino acids long. V gave up 7 bases and J gave up 2 bases; unmatched junction bases: 7. Per the germline V gene, CDR1 is MNHNS and CDR2 is SASEGT. Here the CDR3 DNA reads TGTGCCAGCAATTTCGGGAGGGGAGCCTACAATGAGCAGTTCTTC. Residues: CASNFGRGAYNEQFF.

The chain carries TRBV28 and TRBJ2-7; TRBD2 matches at 9 bases. There are 18 residues in the CDR3. The germline V gene has CDR1 MDHEN and CDR2 SYDVKM. J was trimmed by 1 base and V by 5 bases; bases with no gene match: 15. The CDR3 loop is CASSPVVAGAGGSYEQYF. The CDR3 DNA is TGTGCCAGCAGTCCCGTGGTAGCGGGAGCTGGTGGGTCCTACGAGCAGTACTTC.

The rearrangement joins TRBV12-5 to TRBJ2-2; TRBD1 matches at 7 bases. Germline CDR1 reads LGHNT; CDR2 reads FRNRAP. The ends lost 7 bases at V and 6 bases at J; junction bases unmatched: 11. The CDR3 runs 15 residues. CDR3 protein: CASAMTGSGPGELFF. CDR3 in DNA: TGTGCTAGTGCCATGACAGGGTCTGGTCCCGGGGAGCTGTTTTTT.

The J gene is TRBJ1-1, the V gene TRBV9; tentative D call: TRBD1 (5 bases). The CDR3 is made up of 13 amino acids. V lost 3 bases and J 3 bases, leaving 9 bases between the germline ends. The germline gives CDR1 SGDLS, CDR2 YYNGEE. The CDR3 protein is CASSARGYTEAFF. CDR3 in DNA: TGTGCCAGCAGCGCAAGGGGTTACACTGAAGCTTTCTTT.

This clone was counted between two and nine times. The rearrangement links TRBV7-2 to TRBJ2-3; D may be TRBD1 (9 bases). The CDR3 loop spans 16 amino acids. Deletions cut 5 bases from V and 4 bases from J, with 19 bases between. Germline assignment: CDR1 SGHTA and CDR2 FQGNSA. The CDR3 loop is CASSPGGDRVSDTQYF. CDR3 nucleotide sequence: TGTGCCAGCAGCCCGGGGGGGGACAGGGTATCAGATACGCAGTATTTT.

This chain joins TRBV6-1 and TRBJ1-1; possible D gene TRBD1, 6 bases. The germline CDR1 and CDR2 sequences are MNHNS and SASEGT. The CDR3 contains 15 residues. Trimming took off 6 bases at V and 1 base at J, with 15 bases between the two ends. CDR3 sequence (DNA): TGTGCCAGCAGGGAGGGGGGGGGTCGGAACACTGAAGCTTTCTTT. It translates to CASREGGGRNTEAFF.

The gene calls are TRBV6-5 and TRBJ1-2; no reliable D call. V was trimmed by 0 bases and J by 5 bases, leaving 13 bases between them. The CDR3 spans 15 residues. Germline CDR1 reads MNHEY; CDR2 reads SVGAGI. This CDR3 is CASSYSPEINYGYTF. Here the CDR3 DNA reads TGTGCCAGCAGTTACTCGCCGGAGATCAATTATGGCTACACCTTC.

This clone was counted a few times. The junction shows a germline mismatch at one end, possibly a read error. The chain is built from TRBV7-7 and TRBJ2-2, with D perhaps TRBD1 (5 bases). CDR3 length equals 13 residues. The germline V gene has CDR1 SSHAT and CDR2 FNYEAQ (reference sequence). DNA of the CDR3: TGTGCTAGCAGCCTTTCGTGGGGCAGGGAGCTGTTTTTT. Translating it yields CASSLSWGRELFF.

This chain joins TRBV27 and TRBJ1-5; TRBD1 agrees at 7 bases. V was clipped by 6 bases and J by 0 bases; unmatched bases: 2. The CDR3 is made up of 14 amino acids. Germline V gene data show CDR1 as MNHEY and CDR2 as SMNVEV (reference sequence). CDR3 loop: CASSDRDSNQPQHF. In nucleotides, the CDR3 is TGTGCCAGCAGCGACAGGGATAGCAATCAGCCCCAGCATTTT.

In this sample, this clone turned up many times. The rearrangement uses TRBV4-2 and TRBJ2-7, with 9 bases aligning to TRBD1. The CDR3 runs 16 residues. Germline CDR1 and CDR2: LGHNA and YNFKEQ. Germline trimming cut 4 bases from V and 1 base from J; bases unmatched to any gene: 8. CDR3 DNA: TGTGCCAGCAGCCCTCGGGACAGGGACTTATCCTACGAGCAGTACTTC. Its translation is CASSPRDRDLSYEQYF.